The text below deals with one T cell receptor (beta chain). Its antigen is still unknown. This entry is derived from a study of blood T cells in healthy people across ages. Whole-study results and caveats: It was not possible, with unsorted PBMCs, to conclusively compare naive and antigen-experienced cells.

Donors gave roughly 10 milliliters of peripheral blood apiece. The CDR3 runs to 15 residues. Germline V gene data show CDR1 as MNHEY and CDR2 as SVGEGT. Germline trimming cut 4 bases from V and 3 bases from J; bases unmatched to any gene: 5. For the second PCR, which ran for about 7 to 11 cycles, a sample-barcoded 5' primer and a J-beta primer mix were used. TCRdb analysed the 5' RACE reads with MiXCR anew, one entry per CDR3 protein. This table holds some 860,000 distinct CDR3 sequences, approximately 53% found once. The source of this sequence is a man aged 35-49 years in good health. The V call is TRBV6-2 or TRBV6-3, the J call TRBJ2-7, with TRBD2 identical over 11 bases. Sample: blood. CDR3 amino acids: CASSSHSGRVYEQYF. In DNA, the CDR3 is TGTGCCAGCAGTTCTCATAGCGGGAGGGTCTACGAGCAGTACTTC.